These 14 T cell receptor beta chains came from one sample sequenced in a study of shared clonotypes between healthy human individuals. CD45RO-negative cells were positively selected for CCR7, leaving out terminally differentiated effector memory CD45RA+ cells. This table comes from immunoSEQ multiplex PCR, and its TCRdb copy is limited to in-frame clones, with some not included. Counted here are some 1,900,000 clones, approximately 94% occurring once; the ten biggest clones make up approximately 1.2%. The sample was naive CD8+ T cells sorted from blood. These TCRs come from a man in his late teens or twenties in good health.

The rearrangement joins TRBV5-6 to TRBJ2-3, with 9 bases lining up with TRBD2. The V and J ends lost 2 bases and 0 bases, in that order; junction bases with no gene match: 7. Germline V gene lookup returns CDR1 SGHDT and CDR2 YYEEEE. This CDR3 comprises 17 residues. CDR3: CASSLELAGRSTDTQYF. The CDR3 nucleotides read TGTGCCAGCAGCTTAGAACTAGCGGGCCGAAGCACAGATACGCAGTATTTT.

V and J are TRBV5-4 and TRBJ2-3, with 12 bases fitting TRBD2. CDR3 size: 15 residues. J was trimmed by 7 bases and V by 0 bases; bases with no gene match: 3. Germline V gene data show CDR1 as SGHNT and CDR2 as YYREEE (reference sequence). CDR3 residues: CASSLGLAGEYTQYF. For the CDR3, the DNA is TGTGCCAGCAGCTTGGGACTAGCGGGAGAATATACGCAGTATTTT.

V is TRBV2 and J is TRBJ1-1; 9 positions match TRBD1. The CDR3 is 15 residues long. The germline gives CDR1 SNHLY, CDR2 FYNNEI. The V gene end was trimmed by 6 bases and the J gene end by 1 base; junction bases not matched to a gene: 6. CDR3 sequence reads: CASRNPTGGNTEAFF. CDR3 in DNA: TGTGCCAGCAGGAACCCGACAGGGGGGAACACTGAAGCTTTCTTT.

The CDR3 is CASSPIPGHNADTQYF. The CDR3 coding sequence is TGTGCCAGCAGCCCCATCCCGGGACACAACGCAGATACGCAGTATTTT. The rearrangement uses TRBV7-3 and TRBJ2-3, with D perhaps TRBD1 (6 bases). V was shortened by 5 bases and J by 4 bases, with 19 bases between the two germline ends. The CDR3 is 16 amino acids. The germline V gene has CDR1 SGHTA and CDR2 FQGTGA.

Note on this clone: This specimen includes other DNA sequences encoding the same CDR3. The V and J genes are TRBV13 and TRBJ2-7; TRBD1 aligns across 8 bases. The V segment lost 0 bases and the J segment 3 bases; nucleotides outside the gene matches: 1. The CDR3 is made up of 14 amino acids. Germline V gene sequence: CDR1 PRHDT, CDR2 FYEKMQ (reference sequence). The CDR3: CASSLGDRDYEQYF. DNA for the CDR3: TGTGCCAGCAGCTTAGGGGACAGGGACTACGAGCAGTACTTC.

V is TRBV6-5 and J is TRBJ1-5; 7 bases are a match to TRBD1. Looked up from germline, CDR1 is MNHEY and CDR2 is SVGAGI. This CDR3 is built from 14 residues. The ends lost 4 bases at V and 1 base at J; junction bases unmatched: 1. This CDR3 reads CASSFRGSNQPQHF. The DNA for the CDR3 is TGTGCCAGCAGTTTCAGGGGGAGCAATCAGCCCCAGCATTTT.

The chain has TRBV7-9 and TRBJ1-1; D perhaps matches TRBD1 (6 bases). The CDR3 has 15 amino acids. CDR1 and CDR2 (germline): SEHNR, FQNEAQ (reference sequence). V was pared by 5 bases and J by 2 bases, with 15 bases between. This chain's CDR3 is CASSPQQGLNTEAFF. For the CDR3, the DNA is TGTGCCAGCAGCCCGCAACAGGGTCTAAACACTGAAGCTTTCTTT.

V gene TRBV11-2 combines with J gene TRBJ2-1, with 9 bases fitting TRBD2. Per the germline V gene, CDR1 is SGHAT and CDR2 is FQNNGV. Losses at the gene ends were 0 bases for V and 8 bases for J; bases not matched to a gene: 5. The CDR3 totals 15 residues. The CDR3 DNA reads TGTGCCAGCAGCTTAGATTTGGGACTAGCCCATGAGCAGTTCTTC. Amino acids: CASSLDLGLAHEQFF.

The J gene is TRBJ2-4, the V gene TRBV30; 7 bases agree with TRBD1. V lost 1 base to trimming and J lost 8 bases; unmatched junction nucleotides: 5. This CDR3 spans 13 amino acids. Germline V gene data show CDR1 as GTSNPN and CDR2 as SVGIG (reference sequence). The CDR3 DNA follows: TGTGCCTGGAGTGCGGACAGGAGACACATTCAGTACTTC. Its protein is CAWSADRRHIQYF. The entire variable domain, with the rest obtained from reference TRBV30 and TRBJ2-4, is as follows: SQTIHQWPATLVQPVGSPLSLECTVEGTSNPNLYWYRQAAGRGLQLLFYSVGIGQISSEVPQNLSASRPQDRQFILSSKKLLLSDSGFYLCAWSADRRHIQYFGAGTRLSVL.

The CDR3 DNA sequence: TGTGCCAGCCGAAAGGGAGTCCTCCCCTACGAGCAGTACTTC. Amino acid sequence: CASRKGVLPYEQYF. The chain is built from TRBV27 and TRBJ2-7; tentatively, D is TRBD2 (5 bases). The V end lost 8 bases, the J end lost 2 bases, and 16 bases lay between the germline ends. CDR1 and CDR2 from the germline V gene are MNHEY and SMNVEV (reference sequence). This CDR3 contains 14 residues.

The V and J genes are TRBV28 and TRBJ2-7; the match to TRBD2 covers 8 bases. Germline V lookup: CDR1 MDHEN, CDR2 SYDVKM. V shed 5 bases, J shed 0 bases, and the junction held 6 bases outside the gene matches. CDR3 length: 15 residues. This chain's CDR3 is CASSTQRGTSYEQYF. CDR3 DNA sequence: TGTGCCAGCAGTACCCAGCGGGGGACCTCCTACGAGCAGTACTTC.

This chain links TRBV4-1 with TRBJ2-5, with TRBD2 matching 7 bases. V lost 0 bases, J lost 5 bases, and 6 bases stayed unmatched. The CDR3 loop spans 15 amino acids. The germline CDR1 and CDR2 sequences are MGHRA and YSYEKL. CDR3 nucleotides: TGCGCCAGCAGCCAAGAGGGCAGGGAGGGGGAGACCCAGTACTTC. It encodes CASSQEGREGETQYF.

CDR3 in amino acids: CASSIKGFEDTQYF. The CDR3 nucleotides read TGTGCCAGTAGTATCAAAGGGTTTGAAGATACGCAGTATTTT. The chain couples TRBV19 to TRBJ2-3; D call uncertain. CDR1 is LNHDA and CDR2 is SQIVND in the germline V gene (reference sequence). This CDR3 region has 14 residues. V gave up 3 bases and J gave up 5 bases, with 12 bases separating them. Full variable domain (outside the CDR3, taken from reference TRBV19 and TRBJ2-3): DGGITQSPKYLFRKEGQNVTLSCEQNLNHDAMYWYRQDPGQGLRLIYYSQIVNDFQKGDIAEGYSVSREKKESFPLTVTSAQKNPTAFYLCASSIKGFEDTQYFGPGTRLTVL.

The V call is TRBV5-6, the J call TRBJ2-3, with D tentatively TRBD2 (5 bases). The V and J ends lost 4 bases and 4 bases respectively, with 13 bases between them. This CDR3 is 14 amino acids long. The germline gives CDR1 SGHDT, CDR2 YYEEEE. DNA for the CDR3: TGTGCCAGCAGCCTTCTGGAGCGGCCAGATACGCAGTATTTT. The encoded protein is CASSLLERPDTQYF.